Listed here are 9 T cell receptor beta chains from one sample, sequenced in a study of OX40 agonist ivuxolimab in advanced cancers. Receptors were amplified or captured by the immunoSEQ multiplex PCR assay. TCRdb retrieved this table from immuneACCESS and kept in-frame rearrangements only. Not all clones are present; in checked studies, unresolved V genes account for under half, and no reason is known for the remainder. This sample has 30,000 to 40,000 clones in its table, and over 60% of those were observed once. The ten biggest clones cover more than 9% of the sample. The specimen was CD4+ or CD8+ T cells sorted from blood, collected in a trial of the OX40 agonist ivuxolimab. The receptors derive from an adult with an advanced solid tumor such as melanoma, head and neck, liver or kidney cancer.

About this clone itself: The same CDR3 also results from other DNA sequences found in this sample. This sequence joins TRBV28 and TRBJ2-3; 8 bases map to TRBD2. The germline CDR1 and CDR2 sequences are MDHEN and SYDVKM. The CDR3 has 15 residues. The trim removed 5 bases at V and 5 bases at J, leaving 9 bases unmatched. CDR3 loop: CASSPLSGGEDTQYF. The CDR3 nucleotides read TGTGCCAGCAGTCCCCTATCGGGAGGGGAAGATACGCAGTATTTT.

The V gene is TRBV14, the J gene TRBJ1-2; tentative D call: TRBD1 (6 bases). Per germline, CDR1 SGHDN and CDR2 FVKESK. This CDR3 spans 15 amino acids. V was clipped by 4 bases and J by 3 bases, with 15 bases between them. The CDR3 nucleotides are TGTGCCAGCAGCCTCCCTGGACAGACTCACTATGGCTACACCTTC. Its translation is CASSLPGQTHYGYTF.

The table lists this clone with a few counts. The chain carries TRBV6-5 and TRBJ2-4; TRBD2 aligns across 8 bases. The ends lost 7 bases at V and 5 bases at J; junction bases unmatched: 7. The CDR3 has 14 amino acids. Germline V gene lookup returns CDR1 MNHEY and CDR2 SVGAGI. The CDR3 DNA reads TGTGCCAGCACTGGTTCCGGGAGGGAAAACATTCAGTACTTC. This gives the protein CASTGSGRENIQYF.

This clone has a single count. The rearrangement joins TRBV30 to TRBJ1-6; D possibly corresponds to TRBD1 (6 bases). CDR3 size: 15 residues. V was pared by 2 bases and J by 10 bases, with 18 bases between. CDR1 is GTSNPN and CDR2 is SVGIG in the germline V gene (reference sequence). Written as DNA, the CDR3 is TGTGCCTGGAGTCAAGGGGACACAATACGATCACCCCTCCACTTT. Translation gives CAWSQGDTIRSPLHF. Full variable domain (outside the CDR3, taken from reference TRBV30 and TRBJ1-6): SQTIHQWPATLVQPVGSPLSLECTVEGTSNPNLYWYRQAAGRGLQLLFYSVGIGQISSEVPQNLSASRPQDRQFILSSKKLLLSDSGFYLCAWSQGDTIRSPLHFGNGTRLTVT.

The chain employs TRBV23-1 and TRBJ2-3, with D maybe TRBD1 (5 bases). TRBV23-1 is identified as an open reading frame with a role that is uncertain. The CDR3 contains 15 residues. Trimming pared 4 bases from V and 2 bases from J, leaving 13 bases between. This CDR3 is CASSLPREDTDTQYF. In nucleotides, the CDR3 is TGCGCCAGCAGTCTACCCAGGGAAGACACAGATACGCAGTATTTT.

CDR3 DNA sequence: TGCGCCAGCAGCTTTGAAGGATTAAGCTACGAGCAGTACTTC. This gives the protein CASSFEGLSYEQYF. J is TRBJ2-7 and V is TRBV5-1; D ambiguous. Germline CDR1 and CDR2: SGHRS and YFSETQ. The CDR3 is made up of 14 amino acids. The V and J ends lost 2 bases and 3 bases respectively, with 12 bases between them.

J is TRBJ2-2 and V is TRBV29-1; TRBD1 aligns across 8 bases. Looked up from germline, CDR1 is SQVTM and CDR2 is ANQGSEA. Trimming at V came to 7 bases and at J to 3 bases, leaving 4 bases not matched to a gene. The CDR3 spans 13 residues. The CDR3, as DNA: TGCAGCGGCAGGACAGGGTACACCGGGGAGCTGTTTTTT. Translated: CSGRTGYTGELFF.

The V call is TRBV21-1, the J call TRBJ1-1; TRBD1, the table's D call, was not compared with the DNA. TRBV21-1 is a documented pseudogene. The CDR3 totals 16 residues. The CDR3 spells CASSKTSDREDTEAFF. The CDR3, as DNA: TGTGCCAGCAGCAAAACGTCTGACAGGGAAGACACTGAAGCTTTCTTT.

This clone came up a few times. This rearrangement joins TRBV5-1 to TRBJ2-1; 7 positions match TRBD2. Germline lookup yields CDR1 SGHRS and CDR2 YFSETQ. Trimming removed 4 bases from V and 0 bases from J; junction bases left unmatched: 10. The CDR3 totals 17 residues. Written as DNA, the CDR3 is TGCGCCAGCAGCGCTGGGACTACCCTTACCTCCTACAATGAGCAGTTCTTC. Encoded protein: CASSAGTTLTSYNEQFF.